A selection of T cell receptor beta chains follows, all from one sample in a study of OX40 agonist ivuxolimab in advanced cancers. Using immunoSEQ multiplex PCR, the repertoire was profiled, and TCRdb retains in-frame clones only, with some absent. The sample shows about 35,000 clones, 80% to 85% of them seen only once. The sequenced sample was CD4+ or CD8+ T cells sorted from blood, obtained in a trial of the OX40 agonist ivuxolimab. The receptor set was obtained from an adult with an advanced solid tumor such as melanoma, head and neck, liver or kidney cancer. CDR3s include the opening cysteine and the closing phenylalanine or tryptophan. D genes are given only for firm matches. The listing skips clone size in some rows; elsewhere it reads once, few, many or a size class.

- | TRBJ2-3 | - | TRBV30 | CAWIMNQRPGTQYF | TGTGCCTGGATCATGAACCAAAGACCCGGTACGCAGTATTTT
- | TRBJ2-7 | - | TRBV7-9 | CASSLGAGESEQYF | TGTGCCAGCAGCTTAGGGGCAGGGGAGAGCGAGCAGTACTTC
- | TRBJ1-4 | - | TRBV7-8 | CASSLQGINEKLFF | TGTGCCAGCAGCTTACAGGGGATAAATGAAAAACTGTTTTTT
- | TRBJ1-1 | - | TRBV27 | CASSLSPPGLNTEAFF | TGTGCCAGCAGTTTATCGCCCCCAGGGCTGAACACTGAAGCTTTCTTT
- | TRBJ1-2 | - | TRBV4-2 | CASSLIREANYGYTF | TGTGCCAGCAGCCTGATAAGGGAGGCTAACTATGGCTACACCTTC
- | TRBJ1-2 | - | TRBV25-1 | CASREGGSPYGYTF | TGTGCCAGCAGAGAAGGGGGGTCCCCCTATGGCTACACCTTC
- | TRBJ2-7 | - | TRBV27 | CASSYTSGDYEQYF | TGTGCCAGCAGTTATACATCGGGAGACTACGAGCAGTACTTC
- | TRBJ1-3 | - | TRBV14 | CASSPFGAFASGNTIYF | TGTGCCAGCAGCCCGTTTGGAGCCTTTGCCTCTGGAAACACCATATATTTT
TRBD1 | TRBJ2-1 | - | TRBV2 | CASRVGQGIHNEQFF | TGTGCCAGCAGGGTGGGACAGGGAATCCACAATGAGCAGTTCTTC
TRBD1 | TRBJ2-3 | - | TRBV14 | CASSPGSATGRTDTQYF | TGTGCCAGCAGCCCCGGGTCCGCGACAGGGCGCACAGATACGCAGTATTTT
- | TRBJ2-1 | - | TRBV19 | CATTWRSGSYNEQFF | TGTGCCACCACCTGGAGGTCGGGGTCCTACAATGAGCAGTTCTTC
TRBD2 | TRBJ2-3 | - | TRBV7-6 | CASSTLAGGGGDTQYF | TGTGCCAGCAGCACCCTAGCGGGAGGGGGGGGCGATACGCAGTATTTT
TRBD1 | TRBJ2-7 | - | TRBV5-1 | CASSSTLSGQGYEQYF | TGCGCCAGCAGCTCAACCCTCTCGGGACAGGGGTACGAGCAGTACTTC
TRBD1 | TRBJ1-2 | once | TRBV6-6 | CASSPGQGGGYTF | TGTGCCAGCAGTCCGGGACAGGGCGGTGGCTACACCTTC
- | TRBJ2-7 | - | TRBV5-4 | CASSLGQGSEQYF | TGTGCCAGCAGCTTGGGGCAGGGTTCCGAGCAGTACTTC
- | TRBJ1-2 | - | TRBV7-3 | CASSSTTGQGYGYTF | TGTGCCAGCAGCTCAACCACAGGGCAAGGCTATGGCTACACCTTC
TRBD1 | TRBJ1-1 | - | TRBV9 | CASSPPRTGEETEAFF | TGTGCCAGCAGCCCTCCAAGGACAGGGGAGGAAACTGAAGCTTTCTTT
- | TRBJ2-1 | once | TRBV27 | CASSEQGVNEQFF | TGTGCCAGCAGCGAACAGGGAGTCAATGAGCAGTTCTTC
- | TRBJ1-3 | - | TRBV6-6 | CASSSFRNTIYF | TGTGCCAGCAGTTCCTTCAGGAACACCATATATTTT
- | TRBJ2-6 | - | TRBV5-5 | CASSPGTESSGANVLTF | TGTGCCAGCAGCCCTGGGACGGAATCCTCTGGGGCCAACGTCCTGACTTTC
- | TRBJ2-7 | - | TRBV6-5 | CASSQLNSYEQYF | TGTGCCAGCAGTCAGCTAAACAGCTACGAGCAGTACTTC
TRBD2 | TRBJ2-2 | once | TRBV7-9 | CASSPPTSPSPGELFF | TGTGCCAGCAGCCCTCCGACTAGCCCTTCCCCCGGGGAGCTGTTTTTT
- | TRBJ1-5 | - | TRBV6-5 | CASSDWSNQPQHF | TGTGCCAGCAGTGACTGGAGCAATCAGCCCCAGCATTTT
- | TRBJ2-7 | - | TRBV28 | CASSFWGNEQYF | TGTGCCAGCAGTTTTTGGGGGAACGAGCAGTACTTC